The 16 T cell receptor beta chains presented below share a single source sample, sequenced in a study of blood T cell repertoires in COVID-19. Method: immunoSEQ multiplex PCR; TCRdb's copy keeps in-frame clones and lacks some. The sample holds a few hundred thousand clones, about 85% seen once. Sequencing input: peripheral blood. The receptor source for this set is a human donor with COVID-19, enrolled during active disease. The donor label of this sample is uncertain.

The rearrangement joins TRBV30 to TRBJ2-5; TRBD1 might be the D (5 bases). Trimming removed 4 bases from V and 7 bases from J, with 19 bases in between. This CDR3 spans 14 amino acids. The V gene's germline CDR1 is GTSNPN and CDR2 SVGIG (reference sequence). The CDR3 DNA follows: TGTGCCTGGACAGATGGGCAGTCTAGGGGGACCCAGTACTTC. Protein product: CAWTDGQSRGTQYF.

The rearrangement links TRBV30 to TRBJ1-5; tentatively, D is TRBD1 (5 bases). This CDR3 comprises 15 residues. The V gene's germline CDR1 is GTSNPN and CDR2 SVGIG (reference sequence). The V end lost 0 bases, the J end lost 5 bases, and 14 bases lay between the germline ends. DNA for the CDR3: TGTGCCTGGAGTGTATTTGGGGTCAGGGATCAGCCCCAGCATTTT. Protein sequence: CAWSVFGVRDQPQHF.

The CDR3 DNA follows: TGTGCCAGCAGCTTAGGGGTGGGACAGGAGATTTATGGCTACACCTTC. Protein product: CASSLGVGQEIYGYTF. This chain connects TRBV7-9 to TRBJ1-2, with 8 bases that match TRBD1. The V gene end was trimmed by 1 base and the J gene end by 5 bases; junction bases not matched to a gene: 9. This CDR3 has 16 residues. Germline V lookup: CDR1 SEHNR, CDR2 FQNEAQ (reference sequence).

The chain combines TRBV28 with TRBJ1-1; D call uncertain. Trimming took off 6 bases at V and 6 bases at J, with 14 bases between the two ends. This CDR3 is built from 13 residues. CDR1 and CDR2 from the germline V gene are MDHEN and SYDVKM. The CDR3 nucleotides read TGTGCCAGCAGCCCACCATCTAGGCCTGAAGCTTTCTTT. Amino acid sequence: CASSPPSRPEAFF.

The chain employs TRBV19 and TRBJ2-6; 9 nucleotides match TRBD1. Trimming cost V 10 bases and J 2 bases; bases outside gene matches: 15. This CDR3 spans 18 amino acids. The germline gives CDR1 LNHDA, CDR2 SQIVND (reference sequence). The CDR3 loop is CAIDDRDRAHTGANVLTF. The CDR3 DNA reads TGTGCCATAGACGACCGGGACAGGGCTCATACTGGGGCCAACGTCCTGACTTTC.

J is TRBJ2-5 and V is TRBV19, with TRBD1 matching 12 bases. Germline-derived CDR1 and CDR2 are LNHDA and SQIVND (reference sequence). The CDR3 runs to 15 residues. Losses at the gene ends were 7 bases for V and 5 bases for J; bases not matched to a gene: 8. DNA of the CDR3: TGTGCCAGTAATATGGGACAGGGGGCGCGGGAGACCCAGTACTTC. Its translation: CASNMGQGARETQYF.

This clone was seen only a few times. This chain links TRBV9 with TRBJ2-2; a weak D match, TRBD1 (6 bases). From germline, CDR1 is SGDLS and CDR2 YYNGEE. CDR3 length equals 16 residues. Trimming shortened V by 4 bases and J by 2 bases, and 15 bases separated the two germline ends. The CDR3 bases are TGTGCCAGCAGCTTACGGACAGCTCTAAACACCGGGGAGCTGTTTTTT. Encoded protein: CASSLRTALNTGELFF.

The genes are TRBV10-1 and TRBJ1-1, with D perhaps TRBD1 (6 bases). CDR1 and CDR2 from the germline V gene are WNHNN and SYGVQD (reference sequence). V was trimmed by 9 bases and J by 10 bases, leaving 12 bases between them. The CDR3 is 10 residues long. The CDR3 bases are TGCGCCAGGACCAGGGGCAGAGCTTTCTTT. The encoded protein is CARTRGRAFF.

The V and J genes are TRBV7-9 and TRBJ1-2; 7 nucleotides agree with TRBD1. Germline V gene lookup returns CDR1 SEHNR and CDR2 FQNEAQ (reference sequence). Germline trimming cut 4 bases from V and 7 bases from J; bases unmatched to any gene: 6. The CDR3 is made up of 13 amino acids. The CDR3 spells CASSSSTGSGYTF. The DNA for the CDR3 is TGTGCCAGCAGCTCCTCGACAGGGTCTGGCTACACCTTC.

This rearrangement joins TRBV18 to TRBJ2-2; 12 bases are shared with TRBD2. With V trimmed by 3 bases and J by 0 bases, 8 bases remained unmatched. This CDR3 is 19 amino acids long. Germline V gives CDR1 KGHSH, CDR2 LQKENI. CDR3 sequence (DNA): TGTGCCAGCTCACCTTTGGCTAGCGGGAGGGCTTCGAACACCGGGGAGCTGTTTTTT. Encoded protein: CASSPLASGRASNTGELFF.

This clone has only a few counts. The CDR3 nucleotides read TGTGCCAGCAGCTCCGGACAGGGTGGAGGTTTGAATGGCTACACCTTC. This encodes CASSSGQGGGLNGYTF. This chain joins TRBV7-2 and TRBJ1-2, with 8 bases fitting TRBD1. V was clipped by 4 bases and J by 6 bases; unmatched bases: 13. Germline-derived CDR1 and CDR2 are SGHTA and FQGNSA. The CDR3 totals 16 residues. Based on the CDR3 plus reference TRBV7-2 and TRBJ1-2, the full variable domain is GAGVSQSPSNKVTEKGKDVELRCDPISGHTALYWYRQSLGQGLEFLIYFQGNSAPDKSGLPSDRFSAERTGGSVSTLTIQRTQQEDSAVYLCASSSGQGGGLNGYTFGSGTRLTVV.

The DNA of the CDR3 is TGTGCCAGCAGTAATATTGATCCGGGACAGAATGAAAAACTGTTTTTT. Protein sequence: CASSNIDPGQNEKLFF. The rearrangement joins TRBV28 to TRBJ1-4; 7 nucleotides agree with TRBD1. J was trimmed by 5 bases and V by 5 bases; bases with no gene match: 11. Per germline, CDR1 MDHEN and CDR2 SYDVKM. This CDR3 is built from 16 residues.

The J gene is TRBJ1-1, the V gene TRBV5-6; tentatively, D is TRBD1 (5 bases). Trimming took 6 bases from V and 2 from J, leaving 17 bases between them. Germline CDR1 reads SGHDT; CDR2 reads YYEEEE. The CDR3 covers 15 residues. The CDR3 sequence: CASTRTLGGNTEAFF. CDR3 bases: TGTGCCAGCACCCGGACCCTCGGGGGAAACACTGAAGCTTTCTTT.

V gene TRBV19 combines with J gene TRBJ2-7, with 10 bases matching TRBD2. CDR3 length: 14 amino acids. Germline assignment: CDR1 LNHDA and CDR2 SQIVND (reference sequence). V was pared by 3 bases and J by 6 bases, with 5 bases of the junction left unmatched. Written as DNA, the CDR3 is TGTGCCAGTAGTATCCCCTCTAGCGGGAGCGAGCAGTACTTC. Its translation: CASSIPSSGSEQYF.

This chain uses TRBV5-1 with TRBJ2-1; TRBD1 might be the D (7 bases). The CDR3 runs to 17 residues. CDR1 is SGHRS, CDR2 YFSETQ, per germline. Deletions cut 3 bases from V and 1 base from J, with 17 bases between. The CDR3 loop is CASSWRAGGDSYNEQFF. CDR3 in DNA: TGCGCCAGCAGCTGGAGGGCAGGGGGTGATTCCTACAATGAGCAGTTCTTC.

The chain has TRBV7-3 and TRBJ1-5, with D hard to call. Between the trimmed V and J ends, which lost 3 bases and 5 bases, there was a span of 14 bases. The germline gives CDR1 SGHTA, CDR2 FQGTGA. The CDR3 is 15 amino acids. CDR3 loop: CASSLDAGPDQPQHF. The CDR3, as DNA: TGTGCCAGCAGCTTGGACGCGGGCCCTGATCAGCCCCAGCATTTT.